This T cell receptor (beta chain) was sequenced during a study of shared clonotypes between healthy human individuals. Germline V gives CDR1 MNHNS, CDR2 SASEGT. The length of the CDR3 is 14 residues. V was trimmed by 6 bases and J by 3 bases, leaving 15 bases between them. Sorted-subset replicate PCRs used 150 to 200 ng of genomic DNA. This amount corresponded to 30,000 to 35,000 T cell genomes. Some clones are missing from TCRdb's copy, which holds only in-frame ones; the method was immunoSEQ multiplex PCR. Of millions of clones listed, approximately 95% are singletons. This TCR was sampled from a man aged 18 to 35 in good health. Some clones in this sample may be carry-over from other donors' samples. The chain couples TRBV6-1 to TRBJ2-7; TRBD1 might be the D (6 bases). Sequenced sample: naive CD4+ T cells from PBMCs. Subset of the sample: CD45RA+ positively selected. The CDR3 DNA reads as TGTGCCAGCAGGGAATACACAGGGTTCTACGAGCAGTACTTC. It encodes CASREYTGFYEQYF.